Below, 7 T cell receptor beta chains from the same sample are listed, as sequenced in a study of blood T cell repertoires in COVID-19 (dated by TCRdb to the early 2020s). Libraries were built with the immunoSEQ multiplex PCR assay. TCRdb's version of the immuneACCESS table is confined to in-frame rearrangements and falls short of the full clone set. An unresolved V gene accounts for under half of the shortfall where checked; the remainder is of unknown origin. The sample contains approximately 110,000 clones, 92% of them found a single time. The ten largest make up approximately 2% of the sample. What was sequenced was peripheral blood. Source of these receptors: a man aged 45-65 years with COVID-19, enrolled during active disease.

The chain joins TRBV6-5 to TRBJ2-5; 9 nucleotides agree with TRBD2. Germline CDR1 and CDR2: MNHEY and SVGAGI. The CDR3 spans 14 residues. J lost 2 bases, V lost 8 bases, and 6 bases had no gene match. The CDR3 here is CASGGLAQQETQYF. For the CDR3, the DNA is TGTGCCAGCGGGGGACTAGCTCAACAAGAGACCCAGTACTTC.

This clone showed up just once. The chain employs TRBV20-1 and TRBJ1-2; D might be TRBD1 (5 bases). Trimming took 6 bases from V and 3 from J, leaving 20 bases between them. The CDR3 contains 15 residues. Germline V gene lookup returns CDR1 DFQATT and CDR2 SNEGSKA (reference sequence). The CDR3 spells CSASQSQGLDYGYTF. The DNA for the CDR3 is TGCAGTGCCAGTCAATCTCAGGGATTGGACTATGGCTACACCTTC.

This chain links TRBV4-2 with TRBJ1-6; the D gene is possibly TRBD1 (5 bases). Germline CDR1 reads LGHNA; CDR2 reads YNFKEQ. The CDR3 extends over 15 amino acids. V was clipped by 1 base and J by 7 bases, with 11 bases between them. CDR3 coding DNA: TGTGCCAGCAGCCAAGTCCCGGGGGGAAATTCACCCCTCCACTTT. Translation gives CASSQVPGGNSPLHF.

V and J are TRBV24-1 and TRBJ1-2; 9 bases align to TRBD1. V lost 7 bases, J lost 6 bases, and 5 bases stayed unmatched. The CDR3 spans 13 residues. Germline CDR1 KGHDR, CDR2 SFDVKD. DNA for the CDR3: TGTGCCACCAGCCAGGGACAGGGAAATGGCTACACCTTC. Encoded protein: CATSQGQGNGYTF.

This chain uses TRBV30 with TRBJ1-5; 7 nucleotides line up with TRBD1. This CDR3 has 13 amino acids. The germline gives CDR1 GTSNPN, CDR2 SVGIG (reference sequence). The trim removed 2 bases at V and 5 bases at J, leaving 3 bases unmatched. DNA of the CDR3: TGTGCCTGGAGTCAGGGGGGCGATCAGCCCCAGCATTTT. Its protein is CAWSQGGDQPQHF.

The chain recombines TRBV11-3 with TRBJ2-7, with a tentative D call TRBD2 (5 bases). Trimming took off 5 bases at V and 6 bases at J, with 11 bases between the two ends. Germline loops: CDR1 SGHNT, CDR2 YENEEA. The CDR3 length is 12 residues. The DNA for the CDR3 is TGTGCCAGCAGCGTCGGGGAATCCGAGCAGTACTTC. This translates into CASSVGESEQYF.

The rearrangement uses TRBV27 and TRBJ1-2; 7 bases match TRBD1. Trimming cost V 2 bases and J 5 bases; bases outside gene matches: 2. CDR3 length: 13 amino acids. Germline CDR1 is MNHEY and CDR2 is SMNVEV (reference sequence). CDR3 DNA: TGTGCCAGCAGTTTAGTACAGGGGTATGGCTACACCTTC. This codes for CASSLVQGYGYTF.